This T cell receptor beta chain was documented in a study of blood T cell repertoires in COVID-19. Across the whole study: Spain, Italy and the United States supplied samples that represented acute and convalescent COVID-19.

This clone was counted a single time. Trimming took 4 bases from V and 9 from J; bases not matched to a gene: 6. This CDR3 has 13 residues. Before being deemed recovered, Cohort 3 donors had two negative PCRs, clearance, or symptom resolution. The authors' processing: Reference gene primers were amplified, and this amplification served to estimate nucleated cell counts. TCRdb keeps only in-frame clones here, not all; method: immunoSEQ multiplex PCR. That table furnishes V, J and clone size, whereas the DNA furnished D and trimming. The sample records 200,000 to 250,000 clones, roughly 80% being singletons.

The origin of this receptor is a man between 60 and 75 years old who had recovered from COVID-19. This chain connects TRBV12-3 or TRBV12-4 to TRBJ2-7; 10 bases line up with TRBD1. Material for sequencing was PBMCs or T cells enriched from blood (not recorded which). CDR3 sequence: CASSSPGQGTQYF. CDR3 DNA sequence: TGTGCCAGCAGTTCTCCGGGACAGGGGACGCAGTACTTC.